The rows below give T cell receptor beta chains drawn from one sample of a study of shared clonotypes between healthy human individuals. Assay: immunoSEQ multiplex PCR; the TCRdb copy retains only in-frame clones and omits some. Among a few hundred thousand clones listed, around 74% were seen once. Sequences were obtained from memory CD4+ T cells sorted from blood. The receptors here all came from a man aged 25 to 40 in good health. Both conserved end residues are part of each CDR3. D genes are given only for firm matches. The size of a clone is reported for some rows only, either as once, few or many, or as a class for expanded clones.

d_gene,v_gene,abundance,j_gene,CDR3nt,CDR3aa
NA,TRBV28,few,TRBJ2-2,TGTGCCAGCAGTTTCTCGGGCGGGGAGCTGTTTTTT,CASSFSGGELFF
TRBD2,TRBV6-1,few,TRBJ2-3,TGTGCCAGCAGTGTATCTAGCGGGGCTAGCACAGATACGCAGTATTTT,CASSVSSGASTDTQYF
NA,TRBV28,NA,TRBJ1-5,TGTGCCAGCAGCCGAGGGGACGATCAGCCCCAGCATTTT,CASSRGDDQPQHF
TRBD2,TRBV6-1,NA,TRBJ2-2,TGTGCCAGCAGTGAAGGGCTAGCGGACGGGGAGCTGTTTTTT,CASSEGLADGELFF
NA,TRBV7-2,NA,TRBJ1-4,TGTGCCAGCAGCCAGGGATACAGTACTAATGAAAAACTGTTTTTT,CASSQGYSTNEKLFF
NA,TRBV10-3,few,TRBJ1-3,TGTGCCATCAGTGTCCCGACCCTCTCTGGAAACACCATATATTTT,CAISVPTLSGNTIYF
NA,TRBV28,few,TRBJ2-3,TGTGCCAGCAGTCCCAGTCCTAGCGACACAGATACGCAGTATTTT,CASSPSPSDTDTQYF
TRBD1,TRBV19,few,TRBJ2-7,TGTGCCAGTAGAGACGGACAGGGCCACCACGAGCAGTACTTC,CASRDGQGHHEQYF
NA,TRBV5-1,NA,TRBJ2-5,TGCGCCAGCAGCTTGAATCTAGCAGGAGGGTTAGAGACCCAGTACTTC,CASSLNLAGGLETQYF
NA,TRBV29-1,NA,TRBJ2-2,TGCAGCGTTGCTATGACAGATGGGGAGCTGTTTTTT,CSVAMTDGELFF
TRBD1,TRBV27,few,TRBJ2-7,TGTGCCAGCAGGTCGGGACAGGGATACGAGCAGTACTTC,CASRSGQGYEQYF
NA,TRBV5-4,NA,TRBJ2-1,TGTGCCAGCAGCTTGATTGACAGGCCTGAGCAGTTCTTC,CASSLIDRPEQFF
NA,TRBV14,NA,TRBJ2-5,TGTGCCAGCAAACAAATCGAAGAGACCCAGTACTTC,CASKQIEETQYF
NA,TRBV28,few,TRBJ2-3,TGTGCCAGCAGTTTTCCGGGGGCTCATACGCAGTATTTT,CASSFPGAHTQYF
NA,TRBV6-1,NA,TRBJ2-5,TGTGCCAGCAGTGAAGCCCCGCCGGAGACCCAGTACTTC,CASSEAPPETQYF
NA,TRBV5-1,NA,TRBJ2-2,TGCGCCAGCAGCTTGGACAGGGAACTCAACACCGGGGAGCTGTTTTTT,CASSLDRELNTGELFF
NA,TRBV7-9,NA,TRBJ2-7,TGTGCCAGCAGCTCACAGCGCTACGAGCAGTACTTC,CASSSQRYEQYF
NA,TRBV28,once,TRBJ2-7,TGTGCCAGCAGCCTTATGGGGGCAGGTCGGTACGAGCAGTACTTC,CASSLMGAGRYEQYF
TRBD1,TRBV7-3,once,TRBJ1-4,TGTGCCAGCAGCCCCGGGACAGAAGGAAATAATGAAAAACTGTTTTTT,CASSPGTEGNNEKLFF
NA,TRBV7-2,NA,TRBJ1-5,TGTGCCAGCAGCTTAGTCGGGGGGTATCAGCCCCAGCATTTT,CASSLVGGYQPQHF
NA,TRBV5-1,NA,TRBJ2-7,TGCGCCAGCAGCTTCGGACAGAACGAGCAGTACTTC,CASSFGQNEQYF
TRBD2,TRBV5-1,few,TRBJ2-3,TGCGCCAGCAGCTTGGAGGGCGGGAGGGTCGGAGATACGCAGTATTTT,CASSLEGGRVGDTQYF
NA,TRBV14,once,TRBJ2-5,TGTGCCAGCAGCCAAGTCGGAACGGAGACCCAGTACTTC,CASSQVGTETQYF
TRBD2,TRBV10-3,many,TRBJ2-2,TGTGCCATCAGACCGGGACTAGAGAACACCGGGGAGCTGTTTTTT,CAIRPGLENTGELFF
NA,TRBV5-1,NA,TRBJ2-3,TGCGCCAGCAGCTTGGATAGCGGCACAGATACGCAGTATTTT,CASSLDSGTDTQYF
NA,TRBV10-2,NA,TRBJ2-1,TGCGCCAGCAGGCAGGCTTTCGGAAATGAGCAGTTCTTC,CASRQAFGNEQFF
NA,TRBV5-1,few,TRBJ1-2,TGCGCCAGCAGCTTAACAGTAGGCGGCTACACCTTC,CASSLTVGGYTF
NA,TRBV5-8,NA,TRBJ2-7,TGTGCCAGCAGCACCGAGGTTACGAGCAGGGGATTC,CASSTEVTSRGF
NA,TRBV11-3,NA,TRBJ2-1,TGTGCCAGCAGCGTGGGTCGGGCGGGACTTATAAATGAGCAGTTCTTC,CASSVGRAGLINEQFF
NA,TRBV7-6,NA,TRBJ1-1,TGTGCCAGCAGCTTAGTGTCGGGGGTTGAAGCTTTCTTT,CASSLVSGVEAFF
TRBD2,TRBV4-3,NA,TRBJ2-2,TGCGCCAGCAGCCCAAGCGGGAGGGGAGACACCGGGGAGCTGTTTTTT,CASSPSGRGDTGELFF
NA,TRBV7-9,NA,TRBJ1-1,TGTGCCAGCGGAAACACTGAAGCTTTCTTT,CASGNTEAFF
NA,TRBV19,NA,TRBJ1-2,TGTGCCAGTAGTATAGATCAACAGGCAAACTATGGCTACACCTTC,CASSIDQQANYGYTF
NA,TRBV29-1,NA,TRBJ2-3,TGCAGCGTTGAGGAAGCATCGGGGACTTTAGAATCCACAGATACGCAGTATTTT,CSVEEASGTLESTDTQYF
NA,TRBV19,many,TRBJ2-5,TGTGCCAGTAGTTTAGGGACTTCTCCAGAGACCCAGTACTTC,CASSLGTSPETQYF
NA,TRBV6-1,NA,TRBJ1-1,TGTGCCAGCATCTTGGGTGTGGCTTTCTTT,CASILGVAFF
NA,TRBV19,NA,TRBJ2-1,TGTGCCAGTAGCCCCCGGGTGTCTTACAATGAGCAGTTCTTC,CASSPRVSYNEQFF
TRBD1,TRBV7-9,few,TRBJ1-5,TGTGCCAGCAGTTTGACAGGGGGAGAGCCCCAGCATTTT,CASSLTGGEPQHF
TRBD2,TRBV19,NA,TRBJ2-2,TGTGCCAGTAACGGCGGGAGCTCCAACACCGGGGAGCTGTTTTTT,CASNGGSSNTGELFF
NA,TRBV18,NA,TRBJ2-5,TGTGCCAGCTCCCGGCTGTTGTTGAGTGGTGAAGAGACCCAGTACTTC,CASSRLLLSGEETQYF
TRBD1,TRBV10-3,NA,TRBJ2-7,TGTGCCATCAGTGATAAGACAGGGTCCTACGAGCAGTACTTC,CAISDKTGSYEQYF
NA,TRBV28,NA,TRBJ2-7,TGTGCCAGCACTGCACAGGTTTCGGGCTCCGAGCAGTACTTC,CASTAQVSGSEQYF